The clone carrying this T cell receptor beta chain was detected only once. The antigen is unknown. The record originates from a study of T cell responses to AZD1222 COVID-19 vaccine. V was shortened by 4 bases and J by 2 bases, with 9 bases between the two germline ends. The CDR3 is 13 amino acids. Findings of the study overall: Unmutated regions of variants are reportedly targeted by nearly half of spike-specific TCRs. There were vaccine-associated CD4 TCRs across spike, dominant at 160-218 and 743-854. Mostly white British, mostly female donors; authors suggested clonal diversity may be underestimated.

Here immunoSEQ multiplex PCR was the method, and the copy in TCRdb shows in-frame clones only, minus some. The sample shows 95,000 to 120,000 clones, approximately 90% of them seen only once. Investigators merged groups given second doses at roughly 4 or roughly 12 weeks. The J gene is TRBJ2-7, the V gene TRBV12-3 or TRBV12-4; unclear D gene. The starting material was peripheral blood, obtained 28 days after the second AZD1222 dose. The receptor's source is an adult who received the AZD1222 COVID-19 vaccine. The CDR3 nucleotides read TGTGCCAGCAGTTCCATTATACCCTACGAGCAGTACTTC. It yields the protein CASSSIIPYEQYF.